This T cell receptor beta chain was profiled in a study of blood T cell repertoires in COVID-19. For the study at large: Samples representing acute and convalescent COVID-19 were sourced from the United States, Italy and Spain. In each case, the material was cDNA or gDNA derived from T cells, B-cell-depleted T cells, or PBMCs.

There are 16 residues in the CDR3. Trimming left V 4 bases short and J 2 bases short, with 12 bases between. Germline V gives CDR1 MNHEY, CDR2 SVGAGI. Original methodology: Amplification of reference gene primers provided the estimated nucleated cell counts. TCRdb keeps only in-frame clones here, not all; method: immunoSEQ multiplex PCR. V, J and clone size derive from that table, while D and trimming were established from the DNA sequence. Of some 240,000 clones in the sample, roughly 80% were seen once. This TCR derives from a woman aged 60 to 75 with active or convalescent COVID-19. Source material: peripheral blood. The chain carries TRBV6-5 and TRBJ1-6, with D possibly matching TRBD1 (5 bases). CDR3 amino acids: CASSWGGRTYNSPLHF. DNA of the CDR3: TGTGCCAGCAGTTGGGGGGGAAGGACCTATAATTCACCCCTCCACTTT.